The present entry profiles one T cell receptor beta chain with its context. The antigen is undetermined. The data originate from a study of CD8 T cells in ankylosing spondylitis. Study findings and constraints: Typical of ankylosing spondylitis blood, it appeared, was a TCR beta motif of roughly eight highly homologous variants. Earlier studies detected some motif variants in reactive arthritis synovial fluid and blood. Disease-linked clones bore a CD8+ phenotype, appearing relatively rarely in peripheral blood.

TCRdb redid the calling of the 5' RACE reads with MiXCR, one entry per CDR3 protein. Here the sample spans some 800,000 distinct CDR3 sequences, 12% being singletons. J was trimmed by 5 bases and V by 2 bases; bases with no gene match: 8. The germline CDR1 and CDR2 sequences are DFQATT and SNEGSKA (reference sequence). The CDR3 is 15 residues long. The sequenced material came from blood, either unsorted or a sorted T cell fraction (not recorded which). The receptor comes from a male donor with ankylosing spondylitis. This chain links TRBV20-1 with TRBJ2-1; 8 bases line up with TRBD2. The CDR3 loop reads CSARPAGRVHNEQFF. In DNA form, the CDR3 reads TGCAGTGCTAGACCGGCCGGGAGGGTTCACAATGAGCAGTTCTTC.